This TCR beta chain was captured in a study of shared clonotypes between healthy human individuals. Turning to this clone: Other DNA sequences in this specimen translate into the identical CDR3.

Profiled with immunoSEQ multiplex PCR; TCRdb holds only in-frame clones, not every one. The sample holds a few million clones, approximately 95% seen once. The length of the CDR3 is 11 residues. The V gene's germline CDR1 is DFQATT and CDR2 SNEGSKA (reference sequence). The ends were cut back, 4 bases at V and 5 bases at J, with 8 bases in the middle. V gene TRBV20-1 combines with J gene TRBJ1-2; maybe TRBD1 (6 bases). The clonotype was recovered from a man aged 18 to 29 in good health. Some clones in this sample may be carry-over from other donors' samples. Sequencing was done on a sample of naive CD4+ T cells from PBMCs. Subset given: CD45RA+ positively selected. The CDR3 coding sequence is TGCAGTGCTACGGACAGTTATGGCTACACCTTC. Translated, it gives CSATDSYGYTF.